The source of this T cell receptor (beta chain) is a study of shared clonotypes between healthy human individuals. The assay used deep level. Only in-frame clones appear in the TCRdb table, and some are missing; sequencing was by immunoSEQ multiplex PCR. The sample records about 490,000 clones, 70% to 80% being singletons. Germline values: CDR1 SGHRS, CDR2 YFSETQ. The CDR3 length is 16 residues. After removal of 4 bases from V and 0 bases from J, the junction contained 9 bases not matched to a gene. This rearrangement joins TRBV5-1 to TRBJ2-7; TRBD1 matches at 8 bases. The sequence was obtained from a woman aged 40 to 50 in good health. Some clones in this sample may be carry-over from other donors' samples. Sequencing used PBMCs. The CDR3 nucleotides read TGCGCCAGCAGCCAATTACAGGGGGGCGGCTCCTACGAGCAGTACTTC. Protein product: CASSQLQGGGSYEQYF.